This T cell receptor beta chain was retrieved from a study of cytomegalovirus exposure and HLA in healthy donors. Whole-study results and caveats: In an earlier analysis, about 87% or about 30%: the productive usage of most TCR beta V segments.

Deletions cut 3 bases from V and 1 base from J, with 12 bases between. Per germline, CDR1 MGHRA and CDR2 YSYEKL. CDR3 size: 15 residues. To note about this clone: Its antigen is undetermined.

PCR was performed using 60 Vbeta and 13 Jbeta primers. Repertoires were generated with immunoSEQ multiplex PCR, while TCRdb's copy carries only in-frame clones and drops some. This sample has 180,000 or so clones, with about 80% found just once. The J gene is TRBJ1-2, the V gene TRBV4-1; unclear D gene. Material: PBMCs. The TCR sequence derives from a man aged 50-60 years in good health and CMV-seropositive. CDR3 sequence: CASSQPSGVNYGYTF. The DNA of the CDR3 is TGCGCCAGCAGCCAGCCATCGGGTGTTAACTATGGCTACACCTTC.